This T cell receptor (beta chain) was identified during a study of identical twins. Each CDR3 protein is one row after TCRdb ran MiXCR on the 5' RACE reads. This table holds about 220,000 distinct CDR3 sequences, around 9.6% found once. The CDR3 is made up of 14 amino acids. Trimming took off 6 bases at V and 5 bases at J, with 16 bases between the two ends. Every one of the donors was a healthy Caucasian. The TCR was taken from a young woman in good health. Sequencing input: memory (CD45RO+) T cells sorted from blood. The chain employs TRBV12-3 or TRBV12-4 and TRBJ1-1; possibly TRBD1 for D (5 bases). CDR3 sequence (DNA): TGTGCCAGCAGGGGTCGGGGGATGAGAACTGAAGCTTTCTTT. Translation: CASRGRGMRTEAFF.